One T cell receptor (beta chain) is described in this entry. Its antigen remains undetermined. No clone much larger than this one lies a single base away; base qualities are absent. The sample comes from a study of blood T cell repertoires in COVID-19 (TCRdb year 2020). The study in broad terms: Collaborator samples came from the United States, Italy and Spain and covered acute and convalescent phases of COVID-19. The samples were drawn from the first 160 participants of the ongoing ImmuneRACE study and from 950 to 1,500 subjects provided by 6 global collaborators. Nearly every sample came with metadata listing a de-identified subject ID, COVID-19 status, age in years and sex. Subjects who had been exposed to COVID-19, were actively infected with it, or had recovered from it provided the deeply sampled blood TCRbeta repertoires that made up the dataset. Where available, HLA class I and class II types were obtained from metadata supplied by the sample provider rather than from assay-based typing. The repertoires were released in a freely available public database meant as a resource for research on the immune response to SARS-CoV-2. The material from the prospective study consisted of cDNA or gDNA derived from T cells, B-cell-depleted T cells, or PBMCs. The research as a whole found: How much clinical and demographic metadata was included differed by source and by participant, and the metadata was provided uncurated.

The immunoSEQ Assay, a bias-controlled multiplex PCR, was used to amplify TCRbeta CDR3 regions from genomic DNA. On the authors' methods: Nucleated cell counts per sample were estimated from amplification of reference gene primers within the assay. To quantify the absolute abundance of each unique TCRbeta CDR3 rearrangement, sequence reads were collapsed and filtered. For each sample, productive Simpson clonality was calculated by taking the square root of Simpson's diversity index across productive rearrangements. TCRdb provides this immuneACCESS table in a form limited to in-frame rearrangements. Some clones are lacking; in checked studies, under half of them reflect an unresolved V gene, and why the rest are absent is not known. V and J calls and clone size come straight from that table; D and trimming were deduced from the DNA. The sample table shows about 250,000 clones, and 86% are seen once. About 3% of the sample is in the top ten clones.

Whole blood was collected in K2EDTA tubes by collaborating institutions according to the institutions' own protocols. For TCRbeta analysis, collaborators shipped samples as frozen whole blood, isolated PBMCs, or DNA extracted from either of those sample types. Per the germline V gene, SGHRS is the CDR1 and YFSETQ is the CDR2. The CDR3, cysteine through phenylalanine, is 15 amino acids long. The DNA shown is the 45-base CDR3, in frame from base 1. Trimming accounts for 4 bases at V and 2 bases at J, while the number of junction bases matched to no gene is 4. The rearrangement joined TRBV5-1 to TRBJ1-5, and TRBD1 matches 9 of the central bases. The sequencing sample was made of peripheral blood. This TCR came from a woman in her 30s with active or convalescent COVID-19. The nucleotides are TGCGCCAGCAGCCCATGGACAGGGGGCAATCAGCCCCAGCATTTT. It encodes CASSPWTGGNQPQHF.